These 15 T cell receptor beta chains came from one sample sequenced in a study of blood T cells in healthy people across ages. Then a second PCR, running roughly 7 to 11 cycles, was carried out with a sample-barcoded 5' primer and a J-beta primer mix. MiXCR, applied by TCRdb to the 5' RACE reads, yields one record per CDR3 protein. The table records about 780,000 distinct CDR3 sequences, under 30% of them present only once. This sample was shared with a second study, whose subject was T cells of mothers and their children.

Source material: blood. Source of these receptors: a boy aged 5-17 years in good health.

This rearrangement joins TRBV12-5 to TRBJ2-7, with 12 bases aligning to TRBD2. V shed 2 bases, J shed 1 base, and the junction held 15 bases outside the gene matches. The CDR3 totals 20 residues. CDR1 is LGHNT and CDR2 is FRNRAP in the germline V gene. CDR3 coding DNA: TGTGCTAGTGGTTTGATCCCCCTCGGACTAGCGGGGTCCCCTTCCTACGAGCAGTACTTC. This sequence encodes CASGLIPLGLAGSPSYEQYF.

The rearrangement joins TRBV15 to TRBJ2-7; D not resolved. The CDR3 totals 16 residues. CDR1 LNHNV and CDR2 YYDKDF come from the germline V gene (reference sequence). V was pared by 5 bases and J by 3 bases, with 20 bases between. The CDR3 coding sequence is TGTGCCACCAGCTTCCCCCCGAGAGGTGGCGGCTACGAGCAGTACTTC. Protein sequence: CATSFPPRGGGYEQYF.

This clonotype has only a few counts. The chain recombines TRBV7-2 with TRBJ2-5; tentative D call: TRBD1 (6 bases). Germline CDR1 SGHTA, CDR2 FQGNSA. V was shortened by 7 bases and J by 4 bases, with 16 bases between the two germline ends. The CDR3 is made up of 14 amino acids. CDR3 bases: TGTGCCAGCATCCCGCGCCGCAGGGGAGAGACCCAGTACTTC. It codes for CASIPRRRGETQYF.

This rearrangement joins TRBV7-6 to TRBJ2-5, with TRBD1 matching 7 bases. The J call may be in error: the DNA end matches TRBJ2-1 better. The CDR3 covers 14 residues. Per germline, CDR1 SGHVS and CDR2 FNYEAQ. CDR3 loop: CASSLAPGGVEQFF. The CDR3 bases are TGTGCCAGCAGCTTAGCCCCAGGGGGTGTAGAGCAGTTCTTC.

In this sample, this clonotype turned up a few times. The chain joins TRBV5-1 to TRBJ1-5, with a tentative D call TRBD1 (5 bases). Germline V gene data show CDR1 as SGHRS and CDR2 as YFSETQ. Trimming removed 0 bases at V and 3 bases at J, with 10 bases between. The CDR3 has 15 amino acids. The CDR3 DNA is TGCGCCAGCAGCTTGGGAGCAGGGCTCAATCAGCCCCAGCATTTT. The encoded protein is CASSLGAGLNQPQHF.

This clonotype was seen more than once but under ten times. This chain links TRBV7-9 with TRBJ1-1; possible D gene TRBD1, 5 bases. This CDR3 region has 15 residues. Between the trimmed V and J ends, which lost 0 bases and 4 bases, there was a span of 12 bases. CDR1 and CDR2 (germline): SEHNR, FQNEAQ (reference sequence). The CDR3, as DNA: TGTGCCAGCAGCTTAGCGTATGGGGACCCCACTGAAGCTTTCTTT. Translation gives CASSLAYGDPTEAFF.

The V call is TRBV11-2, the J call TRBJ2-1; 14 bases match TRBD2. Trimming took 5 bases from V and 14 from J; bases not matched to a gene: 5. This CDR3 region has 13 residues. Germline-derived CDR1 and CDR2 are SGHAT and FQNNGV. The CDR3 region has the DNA TGTGCCAGCAGCCAAGGACTAGCGGGGGGCGAGTTCTTC. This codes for CASSQGLAGGEFF.

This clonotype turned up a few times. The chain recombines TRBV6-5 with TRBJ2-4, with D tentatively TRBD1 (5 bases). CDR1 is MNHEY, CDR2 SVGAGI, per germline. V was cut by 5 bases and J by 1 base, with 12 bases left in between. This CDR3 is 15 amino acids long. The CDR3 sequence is CASSTRQSAKNIQYF. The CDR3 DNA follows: TGTGCCAGCAGTACCCGACAGTCTGCCAAAAACATTCAGTACTTC.

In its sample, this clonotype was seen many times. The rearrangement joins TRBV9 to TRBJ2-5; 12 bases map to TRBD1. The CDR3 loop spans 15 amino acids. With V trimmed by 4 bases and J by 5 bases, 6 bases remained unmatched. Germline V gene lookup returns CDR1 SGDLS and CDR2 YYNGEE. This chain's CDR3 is CASSMGQGAWETQYF. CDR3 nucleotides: TGTGCCAGCAGCATGGGACAGGGGGCATGGGAGACCCAGTACTTC.

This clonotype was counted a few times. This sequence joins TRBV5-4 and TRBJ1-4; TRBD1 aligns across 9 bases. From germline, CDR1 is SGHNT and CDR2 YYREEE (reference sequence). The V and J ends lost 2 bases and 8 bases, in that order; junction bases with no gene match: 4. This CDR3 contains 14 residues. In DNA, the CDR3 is TGTGCCAGCAGCTTACAGGGGGCAGAGGAAAAACTGTTTTTT. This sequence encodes CASSLQGAEEKLFF.

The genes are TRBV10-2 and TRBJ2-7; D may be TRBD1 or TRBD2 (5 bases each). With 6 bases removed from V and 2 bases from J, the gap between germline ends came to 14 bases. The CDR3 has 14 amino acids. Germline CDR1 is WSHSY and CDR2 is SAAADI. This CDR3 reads CASSGWDLAYEQYF. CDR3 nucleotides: TGCGCCAGCAGCGGGTGGGACCTTGCCTACGAGCAGTACTTC.

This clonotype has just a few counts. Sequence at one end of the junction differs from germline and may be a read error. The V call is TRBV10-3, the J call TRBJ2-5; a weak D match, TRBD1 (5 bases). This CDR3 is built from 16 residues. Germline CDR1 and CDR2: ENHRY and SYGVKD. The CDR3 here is CAISEGAASGQGTQYF. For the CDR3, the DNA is TGTGCCATCAGTGAAGGGGCCGCTAGTGGCCAAGGGACCCAGTACTTC.

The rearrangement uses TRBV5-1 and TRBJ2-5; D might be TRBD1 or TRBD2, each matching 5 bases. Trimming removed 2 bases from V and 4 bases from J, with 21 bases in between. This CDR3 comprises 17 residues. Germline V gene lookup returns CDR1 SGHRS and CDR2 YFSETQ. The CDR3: CASSFGTGAAFGETQYF. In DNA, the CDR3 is TGCGCCAGCAGCTTCGGAACCGGGGCCGCTTTTGGAGAGACCCAGTACTTC. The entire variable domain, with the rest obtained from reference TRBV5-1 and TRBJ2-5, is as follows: KAGVTQTPRYLIKTRGQQVTLSCSPISGHRSVSWYQQTPGQGLQFLFEYFSETQRNKGNFPGRFSGRQFSNSRSEMNVSTLELGDSALYLCASSFGTGAAFGETQYFGPGTRLLVL.

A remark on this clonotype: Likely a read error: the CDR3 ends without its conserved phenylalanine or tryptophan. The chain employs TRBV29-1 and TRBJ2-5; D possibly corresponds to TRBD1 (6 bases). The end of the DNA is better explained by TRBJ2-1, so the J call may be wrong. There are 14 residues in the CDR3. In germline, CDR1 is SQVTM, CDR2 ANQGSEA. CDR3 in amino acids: CSVEDQDQGQEQFL. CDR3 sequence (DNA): TGCAGCGTTGAAGATCAGGATCAGGGACAAGAGCAGTTCCTC.

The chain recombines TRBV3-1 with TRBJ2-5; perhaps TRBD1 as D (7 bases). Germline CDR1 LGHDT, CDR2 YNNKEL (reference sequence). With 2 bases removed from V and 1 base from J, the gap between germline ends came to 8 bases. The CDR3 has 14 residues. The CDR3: CASSQQGGQETQYF. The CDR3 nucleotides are TGTGCCAGCAGCCAACAGGGGGGCCAAGAGACCCAGTACTTC.